The TCR beta chain described here comes from a study of regulatory T cells in long-lasting Graves disease. V was pared by 2 bases and J by 7 bases, with 11 bases between. This CDR3 has 14 amino acids. CDR1 MNHEY and CDR2 SMNVEV come from the germline V gene (reference sequence). Researchers made TCR beta libraries by using iRepertoire HTBI primers and running Arm-PCR on CDR3 regions. Via MiXCR, TCRdb re-called the multiplex PCR reads, giving one row per CDR3 protein. This sample has 420,000 or so distinct CDR3 sequences, with around 15% found just once. Noted time point: newly diagnosed GD, antithyroid drugs for less than 3 months. After RNA was extracted from PBMCs, the TCR library was made from it. These records were also assigned to another study, of T cells in Graves' hyperthyroidism and ophthalmopathy.

The chain joins TRBV27 to TRBJ2-2; no definite D call. The TCR sequence derives from a woman in her late teens or twenties with Graves disease. The sample was peripheral blood mononuclear cells (PBMCs), taken at new diagnosis, from a patient treated with antithyroid drugs. CDR3 in DNA: TGTGCCAGCAGTTTACTGGGTCGAATCGGGGAGCTGTTTTTT. This sequence encodes CASSLLGRIGELFF.